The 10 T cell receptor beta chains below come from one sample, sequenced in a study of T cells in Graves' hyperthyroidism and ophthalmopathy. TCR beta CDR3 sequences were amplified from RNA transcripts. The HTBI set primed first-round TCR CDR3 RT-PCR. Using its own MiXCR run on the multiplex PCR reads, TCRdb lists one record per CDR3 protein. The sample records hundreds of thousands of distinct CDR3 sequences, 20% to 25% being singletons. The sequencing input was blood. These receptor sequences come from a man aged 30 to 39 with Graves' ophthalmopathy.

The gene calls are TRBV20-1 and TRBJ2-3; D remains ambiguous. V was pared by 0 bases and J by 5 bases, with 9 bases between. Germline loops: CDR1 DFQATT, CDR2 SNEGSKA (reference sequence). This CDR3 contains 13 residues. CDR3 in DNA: TGCAGTGCTAGAGACACGGAACGAGATACGCAGTATTTT. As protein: CSARDTERDTQYF.

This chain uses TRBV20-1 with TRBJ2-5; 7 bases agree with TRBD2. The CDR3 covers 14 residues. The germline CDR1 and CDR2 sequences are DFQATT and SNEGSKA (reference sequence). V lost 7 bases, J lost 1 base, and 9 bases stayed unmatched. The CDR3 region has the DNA TGCAGTGTTGGGAAACTAGCGCGCCAAGAGACCCAGTACTTC. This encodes CSVGKLARQETQYF.

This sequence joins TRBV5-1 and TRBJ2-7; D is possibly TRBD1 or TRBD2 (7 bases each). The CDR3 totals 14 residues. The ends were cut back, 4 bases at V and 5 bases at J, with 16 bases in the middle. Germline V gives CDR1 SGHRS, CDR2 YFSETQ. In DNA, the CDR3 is TGCGCCAGCAGCCCAGGGGGGGCGGGCAACGAGCAGTACTTC. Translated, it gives CASSPGGAGNEQYF.

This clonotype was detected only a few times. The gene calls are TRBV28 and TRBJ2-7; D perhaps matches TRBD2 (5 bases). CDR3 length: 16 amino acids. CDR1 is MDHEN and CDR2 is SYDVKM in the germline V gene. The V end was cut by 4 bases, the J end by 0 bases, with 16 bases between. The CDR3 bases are TGTGCCAGCAGTTCCTTTGGCGGGCTAAGCTCCTACGAGCAGTACTTC. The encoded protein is CASSSFGGLSSYEQYF.

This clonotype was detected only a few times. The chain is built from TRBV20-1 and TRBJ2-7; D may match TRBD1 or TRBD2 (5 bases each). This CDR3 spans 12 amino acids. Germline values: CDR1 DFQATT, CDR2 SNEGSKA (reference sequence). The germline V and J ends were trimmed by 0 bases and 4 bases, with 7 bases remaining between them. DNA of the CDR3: TGCAGTGCTAGAGACAGGGAGTACGAGCAGTACTTC. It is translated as CSARDREYEQYF.

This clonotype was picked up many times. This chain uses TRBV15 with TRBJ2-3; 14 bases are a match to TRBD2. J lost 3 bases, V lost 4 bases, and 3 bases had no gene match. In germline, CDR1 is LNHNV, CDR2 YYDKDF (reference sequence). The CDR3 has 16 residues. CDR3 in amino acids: CATSTRTSGRTDTQYF. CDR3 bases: TGTGCCACCAGCACGAGGACTAGCGGGAGGACAGATACGCAGTATTTT.

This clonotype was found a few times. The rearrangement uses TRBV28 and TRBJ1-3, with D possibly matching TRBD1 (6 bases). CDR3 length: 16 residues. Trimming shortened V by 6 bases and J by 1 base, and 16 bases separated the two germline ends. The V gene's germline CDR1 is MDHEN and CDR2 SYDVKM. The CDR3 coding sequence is TGTGCCAGCAGCCCTTCCGACAGGAGATCTGGAAACACCATATATTTT. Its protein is CASSPSDRRSGNTIYF.

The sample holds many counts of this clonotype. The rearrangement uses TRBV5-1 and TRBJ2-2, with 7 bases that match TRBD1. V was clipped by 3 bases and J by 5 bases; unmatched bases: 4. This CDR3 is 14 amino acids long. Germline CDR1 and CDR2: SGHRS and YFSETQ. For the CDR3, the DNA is TGCGCCAGCAGCTCACGACAGGGAACCGGGGAGCTGTTTTTT. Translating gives CASSSRQGTGELFF.

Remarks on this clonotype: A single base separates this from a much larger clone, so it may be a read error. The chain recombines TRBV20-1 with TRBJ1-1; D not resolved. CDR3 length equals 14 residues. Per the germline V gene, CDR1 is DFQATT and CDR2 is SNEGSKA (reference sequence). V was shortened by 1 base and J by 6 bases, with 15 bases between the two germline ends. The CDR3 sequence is CSARVPLFRAEAFF. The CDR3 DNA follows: TGCAGTGCTAGAGTCCCCCTGTTTAGGGCTGAAGCTTTCTTT.

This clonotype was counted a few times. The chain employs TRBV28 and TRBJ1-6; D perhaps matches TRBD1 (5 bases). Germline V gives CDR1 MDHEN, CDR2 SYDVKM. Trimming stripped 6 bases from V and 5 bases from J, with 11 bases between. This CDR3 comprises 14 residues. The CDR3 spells CASRRPRDNSPLHF. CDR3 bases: TGTGCCAGCAGAAGACCCAGGGATAATTCACCCCTCCACTTT. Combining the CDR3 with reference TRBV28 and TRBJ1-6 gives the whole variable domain DVKVTQSSRYLVKRTGEKVFLECVQDMDHENMFWYRQDPGLGLRLIYFSYDVKMKEKGDIPEGYSVSREKKERFSLILESASTNQTSMYLCASRRPRDNSPLHFGNGTRLTVT.